The 5 T cell receptor beta chains below were found in one sample sequenced in a study of T cell changes during pregnancy in multiple sclerosis. Repertoires were generated with immunoSEQ multiplex PCR, while TCRdb's copy carries only in-frame clones and drops some. The sample has around 100,000 clones, 80% to 95% seen once. Sequenced here: peripheral blood, sampled after pregnancy. These receptors were taken from a female donor with multiple sclerosis, enrolled in a pregnancy study.

The chain carries TRBV30 and TRBJ2-5, with D possibly being TRBD1 (5 bases). CDR3 length: 14 residues. Germline values: CDR1 GTSNPN, CDR2 SVGIG (reference sequence). V shed 0 bases and J shed 7 bases, with 15 bases lying between them. In nucleotides, the CDR3 is TGTGCCTGGAGTGTTCTTGCGGATAGGGGGACCCAGTACTTC. This gives the protein CAWSVLADRGTQYF. The variable domain in full, with the rest retrieved from reference TRBV30 and TRBJ2-5, is SQTIHQWPATLVQPVGSPLSLECTVEGTSNPNLYWYRQAAGRGLQLLFYSVGIGQISSEVPQNLSASRPQDRQFILSSKKLLLSDSGFYLCAWSVLADRGTQYFGPGTRLLVL.

The chain carries TRBV28 and TRBJ2-3; D unresolved. Looked up from germline, CDR1 is MDHEN and CDR2 is SYDVKM. Trimming took off 2 bases at V and 1 base at J, with 7 bases between the two ends. This CDR3 comprises 14 residues. CDR3 sequence (DNA): TGTGCCAGCAGTTTAGCGTTGGGCACAGATACGCAGTATTTT. This encodes CASSLALGTDTQYF.

The chain links TRBV20-1 to TRBJ2-1; perhaps TRBD2 as D (5 bases). The CDR3 covers 11 residues. The V and J ends lost 5 bases and 7 bases respectively, with 9 bases between them. From germline, CDR1 is DFQATT and CDR2 SNEGSKA (reference sequence). CDR3 coding DNA: TGCAGTGCTCGGGGTAGGAATGAGCAGTTCTTC. It yields the protein CSARGRNEQFF.

The gene calls are TRBV5-1 and TRBJ1-1; 7 bases match TRBD1. Germline V lookup: CDR1 SGHRS, CDR2 YFSETQ. V was clipped by 8 bases and J by 0 bases; unmatched bases: 4. CDR3 size: 13 residues. CDR3 protein: CASKTGLNTEAFF. CDR3 nucleotides: TGCGCCAGTAAGACAGGGCTGAACACTGAAGCTTTCTTT. Filled out from reference TRBV5-1 and TRBJ1-1, the complete variable domain reads KAGVTQTPRYLIKTRGQQVTLSCSPISGHRSVSWYQQTPGQGLQFLFEYFSETQRNKGNFPGRFSGRQFSNSRSEMNVSTLELGDSALYLCASKTGLNTEAFFGQGTRLTVV.

The V call is TRBV4-1, the J call TRBJ2-4; D possibly corresponds to TRBD2 (6 bases). This CDR3 is 15 amino acids long. V lost 0 bases, J lost 1 base, and 7 bases lay in between. Germline V CDR1 and CDR2: MGHRA, YSYEKL. Here the CDR3 reads CASSQDGGAKNIQYF. CDR3 DNA: TGCGCCAGCAGCCAAGATGGGGGGGCCAAAAACATTCAGTACTTC.